This entry is about one T cell receptor (beta chain). The data originate from a study of OX40 agonist ivuxolimab in advanced cancers. The overall study: Participants, 82.7% male, averaged roughly 60 years of age, ranging from about 23 to 80.

Sequencing used immunoSEQ multiplex PCR; TCRdb keeps in-frame clones, though not all of them. The sample shows roughly 67,000 clones, about 80% of them seen only once. Germline lookup yields CDR1 SQVTM and CDR2 ANQGSEA. The CDR3 covers 14 residues. The germline V and J ends were trimmed by 6 bases and 1 base, with 15 bases remaining between them. The sample here was CD4+ or CD8+ T cells sorted from blood, taken in a trial of the OX40 agonist ivuxolimab. The clonotype comes from an adult with an advanced solid tumor such as melanoma, head and neck, liver or kidney cancer. V gene TRBV29-1 combines with J gene TRBJ1-1; D might be TRBD1 (5 bases). This chain's CDR3 is CSVPGATANTEAFF. CDR3 coding DNA: TGCAGCGTCCCTGGGGCAACAGCGAACACTGAAGCTTTCTTT.